The rows below give T cell receptor beta chains drawn from one sample of a study of blood T cell repertoires in COVID-19. Profiled with immunoSEQ multiplex PCR; TCRdb holds only in-frame clones, not every one. The table lists approximately 81,000 clones, 82% of them singletons. Sequences were obtained from peripheral blood. These receptors originate from a human donor in a cohort sampled during active COVID-19. CDR3s include the opening cysteine and the closing phenylalanine or tryptophan. D genes are given only for firm matches. The size field is filled for only some rows; it gives once, few, many or a size class.

cdr3_length clone_size j_call d_call v_call cdr3_aa cdr3_nt
16 NA TRBJ2-7 NA TRBV5-6 CASSEKTGDSLYEQYF TGTGCCAGCAGCGAGAAGACAGGCGACTCCTTATACGAGCAGTACTTC
12 NA TRBJ1-2 NA TRBV29-1 CSVDGRALGYTF TGCAGCGTTGATGGCAGGGCCCTTGGCTACACCTTC
14 NA TRBJ1-5 NA TRBV6-5 CASRVRTGNQPQHF TGTGCCAGCAGAGTCAGGACTGGCAATCAGCCCCAGCATTTT
15 NA TRBJ2-7 TRBD1 TRBV29-1 CSVEDRRTGGGEQYF TGCAGCGTTGAAGATCGAAGGACAGGTGGCGGAGAGCAGTACTTC
16 NA TRBJ1-5 NA TRBV18 CASSPRQLVPFQPQHF TGTGCCAGCTCACCACGACAGTTAGTTCCTTTTCAGCCCCAGCATTTT
13 NA TRBJ2-7 NA TRBV27 CASASTHRGEQYF TGTGCCAGCGCCTCCACTCACCGGGGGGAGCAGTACTTC
16 few TRBJ2-1 NA TRBV14 CASSQEGGRDYNEQFF TGTGCCAGCAGCCAAGAAGGGGGTAGGGACTACAATGAGCAGTTCTTC
13 NA TRBJ2-7 NA TRBV7-6 CASSFTQGHEQYF TGTGCCAGCAGCTTCACCCAGGGTCACGAGCAGTACTTC
16 NA TRBJ2-5 NA TRBV9 CASSPDSGVGQETQYF TGTGCCAGCAGCCCGGACTCGGGTGTCGGCCAAGAGACCCAGTACTTC
16 NA TRBJ1-5 NA TRBV10-3 CAISTQGREPNQPQHF TGTGCCATCAGTACCCAAGGAAGGGAGCCCAATCAGCCCCAGCATTTT
15 NA TRBJ2-2 NA TRBV14 CASSQRPGETGELFF TGTGCCAGCAGCCAACGACCAGGGGAAACCGGGGAGCTGTTTTTT
16 NA TRBJ1-3 NA TRBV18 CASSSTQGSSGNTIYF TGTGCCAGCTCATCAACCCAGGGAAGTTCTGGAAACACCATATATTTT
15 NA TRBJ1-5 NA TRBV6-5 CASRSRGRGNQPQHF TGTGCCAGCAGATCACGGGGTAGGGGCAATCAGCCCCAGCATTTT
14 NA TRBJ1-2 TRBD1 TRBV2 CASRAGGQSYGYTF TGTGCCAGCAGGGCAGGGGGTCAAAGCTATGGCTACACCTTC
13 NA TRBJ2-5 NA TRBV2 CASSDQDSEAQYF TGTGCCAGCAGTGACCAGGACTCTGAAGCCCAGTACTTC
16 few TRBJ2-2 TRBD2 TRBV3-1/TRBV3-2 CASSPISGGVTGELFF TGTGCCAGCAGCCCCATTAGCGGGGGAGTTACCGGGGAGCTGTTTTTT
16 few TRBJ1-5 NA TRBV18 CASSPRQTEHNQPQHF TGTGCCAGCTCACCTCGACAGACAGAACACAATCAGCCCCAGCATTTT
15 NA TRBJ2-7 NA TRBV4-1 CASSHLGQGSYEQYF TGCGCCAGCAGCCATTTAGGGCAGGGCTCCTACGAGCAGTACTTC
15 NA TRBJ2-3 TRBD1 TRBV7-3 CASSHGTGGPDTQYF TGTGCCAGCAGTCACGGGACAGGGGGCCCAGATACGCAGTATTTT
13 once TRBJ1-5 NA TRBV20-1 CSASGGGNQPQHF TGCAGTGCTAGTGGGGGAGGGAATCAGCCCCAGCATTTT
14 NA TRBJ1-4 NA TRBV7-6 CASSLAAGPAKLFF TGTGCCAGCAGCTTAGCGGCGGGACCGGCAAAACTGTTTTTT
15 NA TRBJ2-7 NA TRBV5-5 CASSLTDVSSYEQYF TGTGCCAGCAGCTTGACAGACGTGAGCTCCTACGAGCAGTACTTC
15 once TRBJ1-3 NA TRBV11-2 CASSLSDNSGNTIYF TGTGCCAGCAGCTTAAGTGACAACTCTGGAAACACCATATATTTT